Listed below are T cell receptor beta chains from one sample, sequenced in a study of control samples from healthy donors and cancer patients. Data came from immunoSEQ multiplex PCR; TCRdb stores just in-frame clones and leaves some out. Among about 83,000 clones listed, 91% were seen once. The material sequenced was blood. These receptors were taken from a man in his forties or fifties in good health. CDR3s include the opening cysteine and the closing phenylalanine or tryptophan. A D gene is named only where the DNA matches it firmly. The listing skips clone size in some rows; elsewhere it reads once, few, many or a size class.

j_call clone_size d_call v_call cdr3_aa cdr3_nt
TRBJ2-2 . . TRBV19 CASSIESSAGANTGELFF TGTGCCAGTAGTATCGAGTCCAGTGCAGGGGCGAACACCGGGGAGCTGTTTTTT
TRBJ2-7 . TRBD1 TRBV5-6 CASSFGTGGSEQYF TGTGCCAGCAGCTTTGGGACAGGGGGTTCCGAGCAGTACTTC
TRBJ2-5 . TRBD2 TRBV18 CASSPPPSGEDQYF TGTGCCAGCTCACCACCGCCTAGCGGGGAGGACCAGTACTTC
TRBJ1-2 . . TRBV6-5 CASSYGDYGYTF TGTGCCAGCAGTTACGGGGACTATGGCTACACCTTC
TRBJ2-1 . . TRBV5-8 CASSVGSSYNEQFF TGTGCCAGCAGCGTGGGCAGCTCCTACAATGAGCAGTTCTTC
TRBJ2-2 . TRBD1 TRBV2 CAITSRDRAYSNTGELFF TGTGCCATTACTTCCCGGGACAGGGCCTACTCGAACACCGGGGAGCTGTTTTTT
TRBJ1-6 . TRBD1 TRBV3-1/TRBV3-2 CASSQPRTGTGDSPLHF TGTGCCAGCAGCCAACCCCGGACGGGGACAGGGGACTCACCCCTCCACTTT
TRBJ1-1 . . TRBV9 CASSGSAGGASTEAFF TGTGCCAGCAGCGGCTCCGCAGGTGGGGCAAGCACTGAAGCTTTCTTT
TRBJ1-4 . . TRBV9 CASWEGYEKLFF TGTGCCAGCTGGGAGGGGTATGAAAAACTGTTTTTT
TRBJ2-7 . . TRBV4-1 CASSQALDSSYEQYF TGCGCCAGCAGCCAAGCCTTGGACAGCTCCTACGAGCAGTACTTC
TRBJ1-6 . . TRBV30 CAWSETPYNSPLHF TGTGCCTGGAGCGAGACCCCCTATAATTCACCCCTCCACTTT
TRBJ2-5 . . TRBV12-5 CASGLSRLTQYF TGTGCTAGTGGTTTGTCCCGGTTGACCCAGTACTTC
TRBJ1-5 . TRBD1 TRBV18 CASSLLQTGELGNQPQHF TGTGCCAGCTCACTCTTACAGACAGGGGAACTTGGCAATCAGCCCCAGCATTTT
TRBJ2-2 . TRBD2 TRBV9 CASSPGLAELNTGELFF TGTGCCAGCAGCCCGGGACTAGCGGAGTTGAACACCGGGGAGCTGTTTTTT
TRBJ2-2 . TRBD1 TRBV9 CASSFAGTGNTGELFF TGTGCCAGCAGCTTTGCCGGGACAGGGAACACCGGGGAGCTGTTTTTT
TRBJ2-3 . . TRBV7-9 CASSPRGNGVTDTQYF TGTGCCAGCAGCCCCCGGGGTAATGGAGTTACAGATACGCAGTATTTT
TRBJ1-2 . . TRBV6-5 CATPGSEFLYGYTF TGTGCCACACCGGGGTCCGAGTTCCTCTATGGCTACACCTTC
TRBJ1-4 once TRBD1 TRBV9 CASSRSGTGNEKLFF TGTGCCAGCAGCCGATCCGGGACAGGGAACGAAAAACTGTTTTTT
TRBJ1-2 once . TRBV2 CASKPNANYGYTF TGTGCCAGCAAACCCAATGCGAACTATGGCTACACCTTC
TRBJ2-5 . TRBD2 TRBV7-2 CASSLTSVETQYF TGTGCCAGCAGCTTAACTAGCGTCGAGACCCAGTACTTC
TRBJ1-6 once TRBD1 TRBV15 CATSRDRGTAFLTNSPLHF TGTGCCACCAGCAGAGATCGTGGGACAGCTTTTCTCACCAATTCACCCCTCCACTTT
TRBJ2-4 . . TRBV2 CASSLAKNIQYF TGTGCCAGCAGTTTAGCCAAAAACATTCAGTACTTC
TRBJ1-1 . TRBD1 TRBV27 CASRGQGAKNTEAFF TGTGCCAGCAGGGGACAGGGGGCGAAGAACACTGAAGCTTTCTTT
TRBJ2-7 . . TRBV24-1 CATSDNWGTYEQYF TGTGCCACCAGTGATAACTGGGGAACCTACGAGCAGTACTTC
TRBJ1-1 . TRBD1 TRBV5-6 CASSWGQIEAFF TGTGCCAGCAGCTGGGGACAGATTGAAGCTTTCTTT
TRBJ1-1 . . TRBV5-1 CASSLVGVPNTEAFF TGCGCCAGCAGCTTGGTAGGTGTCCCGAACACTGAAGCTTTCTTT
TRBJ2-5 once TRBD2 TRBV9 CASSVLAGGQETQYF TGTGCCAGCAGCGTTCTAGCGGGGGGGCAAGAGACCCAGTACTTC
TRBJ2-2 . . TRBV10-2 CASSTTGYGDTGELFF TGCGCCAGCAGTACAACAGGGTATGGCGACACCGGGGAGCTGTTTTTT
TRBJ1-1 . . TRBV5-6 CASSFQGRTEAFF TGTGCCAGCAGCTTTCAGGGGCGCACTGAAGCTTTCTTT
TRBJ1-1 . TRBD1 TRBV6-5 CASILQGAGTEAFF TGTGCCAGCATCCTCCAGGGGGCCGGCACTGAAGCTTTCTTT
TRBJ1-5 . TRBD1 TRBV18 CASSLDRAHNQPQHF TGTGCCAGCTCACTAGACAGGGCCCACAATCAGCCCCAGCATTTT
TRBJ2-2 . . TRBV7-2 CASSLGFWGVNTGELFF TGTGCCAGCAGCTTAGGGTTCTGGGGGGTTAACACCGGGGAGCTGTTTTTT
TRBJ1-2 . TRBD1 TRBV9 CASSVDLADRANGYTF TGTGCCAGCAGCGTAGATCTGGCCGACAGGGCGAATGGCTACACCTTC
TRBJ1-1 . . TRBV4-3 CASSQVWEAEAFF TGCGCCAGCAGCCAAGTTTGGGAGGCTGAAGCTTTCTTT
TRBJ1-6 once TRBD1 TRBV19 CASSPDRANSPLHF TGTGCCAGTAGTCCGGACAGGGCGAATTCACCCCTCCACTTT
TRBJ1-5 . TRBD1 TRBV5-8 CASSLGQGRQPQHF TGTGCCAGCAGCTTGGGACAGGGTCGACAGCCCCAGCATTTT
TRBJ1-2 . TRBD1 TRBV19 CASRVTGGSGYTF TGTGCCAGTAGGGTGACAGGGGGAAGTGGCTACACCTTC
TRBJ2-7 . . TRBV15 CATSRGAVSSYEQYF TGTGCCACCAGCAGAGGGGCGGTTAGCTCCTACGAGCAGTACTTC
TRBJ1-2 . . TRBV5-1 CASSLGPGYYGYTF TGCGCCAGCAGCTTGGGACCGGGGTACTATGGCTACACCTTC
TRBJ2-3 . . TRBV6-1 CASSDSRSTDTQYF TGTGCCAGCAGTGATAGTAGAAGCACAGATACGCAGTATTTT
TRBJ1-2 . . TRBV25-1 CASSPPEGGYTF TGTGCCAGCAGTCCCCCGGAGGGTGGCTACACCTTC
TRBJ1-1 . . TRBV12-3/TRBV12-4 CASGQWGGVEAFF TGTGCCAGCGGCCAATGGGGAGGAGTCGAGGCTTTCTTT
TRBJ1-2 . TRBD1 TRBV6-2/TRBV6-3 CASSPGQGRKGYTF TGTGCCAGCAGCCCTGGACAGGGCCGTAAGGGCTACACCTTC
TRBJ2-2 . . TRBV27 CASSLYMNTGELFF TGTGCCAGCAGTTTATACATGAACACCGGGGAGCTGTTTTTT
TRBJ2-7 . . TRBV5-1 CASSPGRSYEQYF TGCGCCAGCAGCCCGGGACGGAGCTACGAGCAGTACTTC
TRBJ2-1 . TRBD2 TRBV3-1/TRBV3-2 CASSQGEGLIINEQFF TGTGCCAGCAGCCAAGGGGAGGGACTAATAATCAATGAGCAGTTCTTC
TRBJ1-2 . . TRBV12-3/TRBV12-4 CASSTGRGYGYTF TGTGCCAGCAGTACCGGGAGGGGCTATGGCTACACCTTC
TRBJ2-7 . . TRBV5-1 CASSLGEKPYEQYF TGCGCCAGCAGCTTGGGGGAGAAGCCCTACGAGCAGTACTTC